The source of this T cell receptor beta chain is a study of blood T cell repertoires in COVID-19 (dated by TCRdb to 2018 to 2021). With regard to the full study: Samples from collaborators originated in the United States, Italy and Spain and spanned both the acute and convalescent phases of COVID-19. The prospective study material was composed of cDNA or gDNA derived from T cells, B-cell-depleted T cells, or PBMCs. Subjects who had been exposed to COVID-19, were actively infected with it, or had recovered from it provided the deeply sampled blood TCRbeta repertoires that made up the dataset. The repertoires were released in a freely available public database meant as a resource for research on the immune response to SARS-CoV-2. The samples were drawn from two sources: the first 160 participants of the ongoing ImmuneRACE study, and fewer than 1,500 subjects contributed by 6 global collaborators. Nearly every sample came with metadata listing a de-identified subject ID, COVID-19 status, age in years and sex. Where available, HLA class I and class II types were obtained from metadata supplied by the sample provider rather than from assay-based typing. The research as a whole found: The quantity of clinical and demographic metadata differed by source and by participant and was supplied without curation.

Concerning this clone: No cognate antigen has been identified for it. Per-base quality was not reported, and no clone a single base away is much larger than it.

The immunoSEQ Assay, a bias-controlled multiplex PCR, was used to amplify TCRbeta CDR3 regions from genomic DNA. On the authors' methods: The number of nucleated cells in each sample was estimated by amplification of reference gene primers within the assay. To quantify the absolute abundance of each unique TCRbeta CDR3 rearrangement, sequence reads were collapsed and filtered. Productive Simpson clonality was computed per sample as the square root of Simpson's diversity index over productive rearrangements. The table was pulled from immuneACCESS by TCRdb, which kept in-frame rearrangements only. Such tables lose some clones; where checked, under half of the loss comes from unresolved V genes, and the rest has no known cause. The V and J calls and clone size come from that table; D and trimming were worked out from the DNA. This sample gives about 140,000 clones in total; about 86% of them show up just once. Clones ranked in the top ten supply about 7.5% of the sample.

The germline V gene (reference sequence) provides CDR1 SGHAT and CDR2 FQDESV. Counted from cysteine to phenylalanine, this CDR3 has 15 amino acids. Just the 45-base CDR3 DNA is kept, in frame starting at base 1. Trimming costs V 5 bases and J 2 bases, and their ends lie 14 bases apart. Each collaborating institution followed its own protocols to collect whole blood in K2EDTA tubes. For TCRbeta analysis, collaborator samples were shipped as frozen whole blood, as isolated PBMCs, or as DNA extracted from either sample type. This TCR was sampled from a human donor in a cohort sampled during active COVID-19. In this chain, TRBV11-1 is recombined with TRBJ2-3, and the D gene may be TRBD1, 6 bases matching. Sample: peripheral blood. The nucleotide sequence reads TGTGCCAGCAGCCGCCGGGACATCATCACAGATACGCAGTATTTT. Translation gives CASSRRDIITDTQYF. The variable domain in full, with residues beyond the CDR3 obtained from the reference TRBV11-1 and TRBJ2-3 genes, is EAEVAQSPRYKITEKSQAVAFWCDPISGHATLYWYRQILGQGPELLVQFQDESVVDDSQLPKDRFSAERLKGVDSTLKIQPAELGDSAMYLCASSRRDIITDTQYFGPGTRLTVL.